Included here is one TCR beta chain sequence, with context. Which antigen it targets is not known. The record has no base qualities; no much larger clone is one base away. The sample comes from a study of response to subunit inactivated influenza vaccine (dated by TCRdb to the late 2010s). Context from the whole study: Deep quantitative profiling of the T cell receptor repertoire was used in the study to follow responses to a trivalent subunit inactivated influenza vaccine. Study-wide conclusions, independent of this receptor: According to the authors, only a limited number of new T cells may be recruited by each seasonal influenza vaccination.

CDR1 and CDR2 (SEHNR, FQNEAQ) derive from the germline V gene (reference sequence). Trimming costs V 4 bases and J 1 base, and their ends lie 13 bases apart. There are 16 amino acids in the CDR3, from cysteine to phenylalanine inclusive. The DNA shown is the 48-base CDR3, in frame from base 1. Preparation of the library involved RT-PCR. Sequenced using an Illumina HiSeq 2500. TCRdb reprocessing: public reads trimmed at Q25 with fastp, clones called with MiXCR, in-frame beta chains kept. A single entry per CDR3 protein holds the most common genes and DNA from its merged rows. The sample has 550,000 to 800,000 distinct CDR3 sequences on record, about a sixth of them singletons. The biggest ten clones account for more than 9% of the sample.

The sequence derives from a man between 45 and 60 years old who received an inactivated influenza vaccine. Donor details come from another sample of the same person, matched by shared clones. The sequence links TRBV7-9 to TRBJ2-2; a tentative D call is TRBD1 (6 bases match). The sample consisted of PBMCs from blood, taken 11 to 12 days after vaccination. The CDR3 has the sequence CASSSSPDRNTGELFF. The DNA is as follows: TGTGCCAGCAGCTCATCCCCGGACAGGAACACCGGGGAGCTGTTTTTT.